Below are 14 T cell receptor beta chains sequenced from a single sample in a study of blood T cell repertoires in COVID-19. Profiled with immunoSEQ multiplex PCR; TCRdb holds only in-frame clones, not every one. This table holds about 21,000 clones, nearly 90% found once. The sample comprised peripheral blood. Receptor source: a human donor with active COVID-19. The donor label of this sample is uncertain.

The gene calls are TRBV7-3 and TRBJ2-7, with 8 bases aligning to TRBD2. Looked up from germline, CDR1 is SGHTA and CDR2 is FQGTGA. This CDR3 has 15 amino acids. Trimming took 5 bases from V and 3 from J; bases not matched to a gene: 9. The DNA for the CDR3 is TGTGCCAGCAGCGCTTCTCCCGGGACTAGCTACGAGCAGTACTTC. As protein: CASSASPGTSYEQYF.

The chain employs TRBV18 and TRBJ2-7; TRBD1 agrees at 7 bases. Per the germline V gene, CDR1 is KGHSH and CDR2 is LQKENI. The CDR3 contains 15 residues. The V segment lost 2 bases and the J segment 5 bases; nucleotides outside the gene matches: 9. CDR3 protein: CASSPSDRDRDEQYF. The CDR3 DNA reads as TGTGCCAGCTCACCATCAGACAGGGATCGCGACGAGCAGTACTTC.

The CDR3: CAWSYQGNSPLHF. The CDR3 nucleotides are TGTGCCTGGAGCTACCAGGGGAATTCACCCCTCCACTTT. The rearrangement uses TRBV30 and TRBJ1-6, with a weak D call TRBD1 (6 bases). Deletions cut 3 bases from V and 7 bases from J, with 10 bases between. This CDR3 is built from 13 residues. Looked up from germline, CDR1 is GTSNPN and CDR2 is SVGIG (reference sequence). Combining the CDR3 with reference TRBV30 and TRBJ1-6 gives the whole variable domain SQTIHQWPATLVQPVGSPLSLECTVEGTSNPNLYWYRQAAGRGLQLLFYSVGIGQISSEVPQNLSASRPQDRQFILSSKKLLLSDSGFYLCAWSYQGNSPLHFGNGTRLTVT.

The chain uses TRBV4-1 and TRBJ2-5; 10 bases agree with TRBD2. The CDR3 is made up of 17 amino acids. The V and J ends lost 2 bases and 1 base, in that order; junction bases with no gene match: 7. Germline CDR1 and CDR2: MGHRA and YSYEKL. CDR3: CASSQWLAGEVQETQYF. Here the CDR3 DNA reads TGCGCCAGCAGCCAATGGCTAGCGGGGGAGGTCCAAGAGACCCAGTACTTC.

The chain is built from TRBV5-5 and TRBJ1-5; TRBD1 is a possible D gene (5 bases). The CDR3 sequence is 13 residues long. Deletions cut 4 bases from V and 4 bases from J, with 9 bases between. In germline, CDR1 is SGHKS, CDR2 YYEKEE (reference sequence). The CDR3 is CASSLGQNQPQHF. As DNA, the CDR3 is TGTGCCAGCAGCCTAGGACAAAATCAGCCCCAGCATTTT.

This rearrangement joins TRBV5-4 to TRBJ1-2; 9 bases agree with TRBD1. V lost 5 bases to trimming and J lost 0 bases; unmatched junction nucleotides: 5. The CDR3 is 15 amino acids. The germline CDR1 and CDR2 sequences are SGHNT and YYREEE (reference sequence). CDR3 nucleotides: TGTGCCAGCAGGCCCACAGGGGGCCCTAACTATGGCTACACCTTC. It yields the protein CASRPTGGPNYGYTF.

The V gene is TRBV10-3, the J gene TRBJ2-7, with TRBD1 as a possible D gene (5 bases). Deletions cut 3 bases from V and 6 bases from J, with 21 bases between. This CDR3 spans 16 amino acids. CDR1 and CDR2 from the germline V gene are ENHRY and SYGVKD. CDR3 loop: CAISENANFQGSEQYF. The CDR3 DNA reads as TGTGCCATCAGTGAAAACGCGAACTTTCAGGGTAGCGAGCAGTACTTC.

The genes are TRBV4-2 and TRBJ2-1; D may be TRBD1 (5 bases). The germline V and J ends were trimmed by 0 bases and 8 bases, with 14 bases remaining between them. The CDR3 is made up of 15 amino acids. Germline CDR1 is LGHNA and CDR2 is YNFKEQ. The CDR3 protein is CASSQDRGSKDEQFF. Here the CDR3 DNA reads TGTGCCAGCAGCCAAGATAGGGGATCCAAAGATGAGCAGTTCTTC.

The V and J genes are TRBV6-1 and TRBJ1-4; 7 nucleotides match TRBD1. This CDR3 spans 15 amino acids. CDR1 MNHNS and CDR2 SASEGT come from the germline V gene. With V trimmed by 2 bases and J by 7 bases, 7 bases remained unmatched. CDR3 in DNA: TGTGCCAGCAGTGAAAATTTGACAGGGAGTGAAAAACTGTTTTTT. Its translation: CASSENLTGSEKLFF.

This rearrangement joins TRBV6-5 to TRBJ2-7, with 9 nucleotides matching TRBD1. Germline V gives CDR1 MNHEY, CDR2 SVGAGI. The CDR3 loop spans 14 amino acids. V was pared by 5 bases and J by 2 bases, with 4 bases of the junction left unmatched. This CDR3 reads CASSPNRGPYEQYF. The CDR3 nucleotides are TGTGCCAGCAGTCCCAACAGGGGGCCCTACGAGCAGTACTTC.

J is TRBJ2-7 and V is TRBV24-1; possibly TRBD2 for D (6 bases). The CDR3 loop spans 12 amino acids. Germline V gene sequence: CDR1 KGHDR, CDR2 SFDVKD. The V end was cut by 11 bases, the J end by 3 bases, with 13 bases between. CDR3 region: CAKTSFHYEQYF. CDR3 in DNA: TGTGCCAAGACTAGTTTTCACTACGAGCAGTACTTC.

V and J are TRBV18 and TRBJ2-7; 9 bases line up with TRBD1. The germline V gene encodes CDR1 KGHSH and CDR2 LQKENI. Germline trimming cut 0 bases from V and 0 bases from J; bases unmatched to any gene: 3. CDR3 length: 16 residues. In DNA form, the CDR3 reads TGTGCCAGCTCACCACCTGGGACAGGGTTCTCCTACGAGCAGTACTTC. As protein: CASSPPGTGFSYEQYF.

The rearrangement joins TRBV5-1 to TRBJ2-1; TRBD1 agrees at 9 bases. With V trimmed by 0 bases and J by 6 bases, 7 bases remained unmatched. In germline, CDR1 is SGHRS, CDR2 YFSETQ. This CDR3 comprises 16 residues. For the CDR3, the DNA is TGCGCCAGCAGCTTGGGAGGGACAGGGAAAGGCAATGAGCAGTTCTTC. This gives the protein CASSLGGTGKGNEQFF.

This chain uses TRBV5-4 with TRBJ1-1; weak D call: TRBD1 (6 bases). Germline V gene sequence: CDR1 SGHNT, CDR2 YYREEE (reference sequence). CDR3 length: 13 amino acids. V gave up 4 bases and J gave up 1 base, with 8 bases separating them. The CDR3 region has the DNA TGTGCCAGCAGCGTGGGACAGAACACTGAAGCTTTCTTT. Encoded protein: CASSVGQNTEAFF.